The clone carrying this T cell receptor beta chain was seen at least ten times. The antigen remains unidentified. Using constant-segment primers, 5'RACE produced TCR alpha and TCR beta cDNA libraries carrying sample barcodes and UMIs. One entry per CDR3 protein, called by TCRdb with MiXCR from the 5' RACE reads. The table has 250,000 to 350,000 distinct CDR3 sequences, 15% to 20% seen once. These data belong to a study of T-cell memory formation after mild COVID-19. The study, taken as a whole, reports: Contracting CD4+ clones lay largely in CM and EM, with CD8+ ones residing in EMRA. Cross-reactive memory seemingly joined, as some responding clones were found in pre-infection memory. Later expanders leaned toward CD4+, whereas clones contracting from day 15 to 85 were balanced CD4/CD8.

The CDR3 is made up of 18 amino acids. Germline V gives CDR1 LGHNA, CDR2 YSLEER. Trimming removed 0 bases from V and 0 bases from J, with 16 bases in between. The TCR was taken from a man between 18 and 35 years old who had mild COVID-19 (a few samples of this study predate the infection). Cell type and time point are not known. Sequencing used PBMCs or a T cell subset sorted from them (not recorded which). The V call is TRBV4-3, the J call TRBJ2-3; D could derive from TRBD1 or TRBD2 (6 bases each). The CDR3, as DNA: TGCGCCAGCAGCCAAGATCTGCTTACGGGGGCTAGCACAGATACGCAGTATTTT. Amino acids: CASSQDLLTGASTDTQYF.